This is a list of T cell receptor beta chains from one sample in a study of T cell responses to AZD1222 COVID-19 vaccine. The repertoire was sequenced with immunoSEQ multiplex PCR; TCRdb's copy has only in-frame clones and lacks some. The repertoire holds 100,000 to 150,000 clones, with 92% as singletons. Sequenced here: peripheral blood, sampled on day 0 of AZD1222 vaccination. The source is an adult in good health. The CDR3 runs from the conserved cysteine through the conserved F or W. D genes are given only for firm matches. Size values are once, few and many counts, or a class for expanded clones, and some rows have none.

j_call: TRBJ1-1; v_call: TRBV18; clone_size: -; d_call: -; cdr3_nt: TGTGCCAGCTCACCAACAGGCACTGAAGCTTTCTTT; cdr3_aa: CASSPTGTEAFF
j_call: TRBJ2-1; v_call: TRBV19; clone_size: -; d_call: -; cdr3_nt: TGTGCCACCTCGAACCGGGACCTCAACAATGAGCAGTTCTTC; cdr3_aa: CATSNRDLNNEQFF
j_call: TRBJ2-7; v_call: TRBV7-9; clone_size: -; d_call: -; cdr3_nt: TGTGCCAGCAGCCGAGGGACCTACGAGCAGTACTTC; cdr3_aa: CASSRGTYEQYF
j_call: TRBJ2-1; v_call: TRBV30; clone_size: -; d_call: -; cdr3_nt: TGTGCCTGGGGACTTTTCCCCGGCGATGAGCAGTTCTTC; cdr3_aa: CAWGLFPGDEQFF
j_call: TRBJ2-7; v_call: TRBV28; clone_size: once; d_call: TRBD1; cdr3_nt: TGTGCCAGCAGTATAGGGGGACAGGGCCTACGGGAGCAGTACTTC; cdr3_aa: CASSIGGQGLREQYF
j_call: TRBJ2-3; v_call: TRBV2; clone_size: -; d_call: TRBD1; cdr3_nt: TGTGCCAGCAGTGACGACAGGGGCCTCGTCAGGGATACGCAGTATTTT; cdr3_aa: CASSDDRGLVRDTQYF
j_call: TRBJ1-4; v_call: TRBV6-5; clone_size: -; d_call: -; cdr3_nt: TGTGCCAGCAGCTACCCAGGGTTCTCGGGCGAAAAACTGTTTTTT; cdr3_aa: CASSYPGFSGEKLFF
j_call: TRBJ2-2; v_call: TRBV9; clone_size: -; d_call: -; cdr3_nt: TGTGCCAGCAGCGTAAATAGCGCTCCTTACACCGGGGAGCTGTTTTTT; cdr3_aa: CASSVNSAPYTGELFF
j_call: TRBJ2-1; v_call: TRBV6-2/TRBV6-3; clone_size: -; d_call: -; cdr3_nt: TGTGCCAGCAGTGGTCGGGGCCCTCAGGTTGAGCAGTTCTTC; cdr3_aa: CASSGRGPQVEQFF
j_call: TRBJ1-1; v_call: TRBV11-2; clone_size: few; d_call: -; cdr3_nt: TGTGCCAGCAGCTTAGAACCCAGTTTGAACACTGAAGCTTTCTTT; cdr3_aa: CASSLEPSLNTEAFF
j_call: TRBJ1-2; v_call: TRBV19; clone_size: -; d_call: -; cdr3_nt: TGTGCCAGTAGTACACAGGCCCTCGTCGTCCCCTACACCTTC; cdr3_aa: CASSTQALVVPYTF
j_call: TRBJ1-5; v_call: TRBV19; clone_size: -; d_call: -; cdr3_nt: TGTGCCAGTAACGGCAGGGGAGGTCAGCCCCAGCATTTT; cdr3_aa: CASNGRGGQPQHF
j_call: TRBJ1-2; v_call: TRBV7-9; clone_size: -; d_call: -; cdr3_nt: TGTGCCAGCAGCTTAGGACCTACCCGCTACACCTTC; cdr3_aa: CASSLGPTRYTF
j_call: TRBJ2-2; v_call: TRBV7-3; clone_size: -; d_call: TRBD1; cdr3_nt: TGTGCCAGCAGCTTAATGACAGGGGGCGCCGGGGAGCTGTTTTTT; cdr3_aa: CASSLMTGGAGELFF
j_call: TRBJ2-7; v_call: TRBV7-9; clone_size: -; d_call: -; cdr3_nt: TGTGCCAGCAGCTTTAACTACGAGCAGTACTTC; cdr3_aa: CASSFNYEQYF
j_call: TRBJ1-2; v_call: TRBV11-2; clone_size: -; d_call: -; cdr3_nt: TGTGCCAGCAGCTTAAACAATTTATTCCGGGCGGGGGCCTATGGCTACACCTTC; cdr3_aa: CASSLNNLFRAGAYGYTF
j_call: TRBJ2-2; v_call: TRBV5-4; clone_size: -; d_call: -; cdr3_nt: TGTGCCAGCAGCTTTTCCAGGGCTAAAACCGGGGAGCTGTTTTTT; cdr3_aa: CASSFSRAKTGELFF